The clone carrying this T cell receptor (beta chain) was observed a single time. Its antigen is not known. Only Caucasian adults living in Nashville, Tennessee served as donors. The investigators split CD4+ cells into a CD45RA+ naive subset and a CD45RA-negative memory subset. The entry originates in a study of shared clonotypes between healthy human individuals. Study-wide points: In having few donors, the study represented limited genetic and exposure-history diversity. In contrast to clonotypes shared by all four donors, non-shared clonotypes had lower generation probabilities.

Measured with immunoSEQ multiplex PCR; TCRdb has only the in-frame clones, and not every one. The data hold more than 1,200,000 clones, with approximately 98.5% observed a single time. Material for sequencing was naive CD4+ T cells sorted from blood. The subset here: CD45RA+ positively selected. The TCR originated in a young man in good health.

DNA of the CDR3: TGTGCCAGCAGCTTAGACTACCAAGAGACCCAGTACTTC. Residues: CASSLDYQETQYF. The chain recombines TRBV11-1 with TRBJ2-5, with D unresolved. V gave up 1 base and J gave up 0 bases, with 3 bases separating them. CDR3 length: 13 amino acids. CDR1 is SGHAT and CDR2 is FQDESV in the germline V gene (reference sequence). Combining the CDR3 with reference TRBV11-1 and TRBJ2-5 gives the whole variable domain EAEVAQSPRYKITEKSQAVAFWCDPISGHATLYWYRQILGQGPELLVQFQDESVVDDSQLPKDRFSAERLKGVDSTLKIQPAELGDSAMYLCASSLDYQETQYFGPGTRLLVL.